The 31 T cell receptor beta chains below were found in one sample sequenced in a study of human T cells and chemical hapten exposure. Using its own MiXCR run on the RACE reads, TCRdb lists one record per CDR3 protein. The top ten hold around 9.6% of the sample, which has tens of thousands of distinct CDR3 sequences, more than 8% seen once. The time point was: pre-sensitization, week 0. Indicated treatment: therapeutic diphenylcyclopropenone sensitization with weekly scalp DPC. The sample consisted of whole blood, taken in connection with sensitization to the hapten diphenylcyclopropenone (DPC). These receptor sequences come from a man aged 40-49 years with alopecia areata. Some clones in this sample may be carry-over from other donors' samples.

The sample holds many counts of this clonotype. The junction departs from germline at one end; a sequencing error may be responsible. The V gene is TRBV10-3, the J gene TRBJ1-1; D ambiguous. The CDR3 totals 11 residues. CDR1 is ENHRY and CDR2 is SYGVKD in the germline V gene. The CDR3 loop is CAISELGPMAF. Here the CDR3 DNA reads TGTGCCATCAGTGAGCTGGGTCCGATGGCGTTT.

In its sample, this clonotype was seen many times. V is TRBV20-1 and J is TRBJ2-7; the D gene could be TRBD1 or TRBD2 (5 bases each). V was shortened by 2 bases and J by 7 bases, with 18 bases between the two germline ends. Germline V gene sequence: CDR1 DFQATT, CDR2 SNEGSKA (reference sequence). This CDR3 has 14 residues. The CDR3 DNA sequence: TGCAGTGCTAGAAGGTTGGGGGTGTCGGAAGAGCAGTACTTC. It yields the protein CSARRLGVSEEQYF.

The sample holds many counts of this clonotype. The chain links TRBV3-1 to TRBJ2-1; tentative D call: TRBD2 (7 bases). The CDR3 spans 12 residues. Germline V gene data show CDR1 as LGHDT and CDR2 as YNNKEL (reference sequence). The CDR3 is CASKGGSSSQFF. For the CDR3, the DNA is TGTGCGAGTAAGGGGGGGTCTAGTTCGCAGTTCTTC.

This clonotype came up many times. The DNA of the CDR3 is TGCGCCAGCAGTGAACTTAGCTCCTACAATGAGCAGTTCTTC. Its translation: CASSELSSYNEQFF. This sequence joins TRBV10-2 and TRBJ2-1; D remains ambiguous. V dropped 3 bases and J dropped 0 bases, with 6 bases sitting between them. The CDR3 spans 14 residues. Germline CDR1 reads WSHSY; CDR2 reads SAAADI.

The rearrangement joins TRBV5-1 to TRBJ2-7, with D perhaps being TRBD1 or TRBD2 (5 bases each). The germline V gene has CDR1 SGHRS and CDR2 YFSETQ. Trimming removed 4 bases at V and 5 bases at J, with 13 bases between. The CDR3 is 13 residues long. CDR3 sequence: CASSLGNRHEQYF. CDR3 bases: TGCGCCAGCAGCCTCGGGAACAGGCACGAGCAGTACTTC.

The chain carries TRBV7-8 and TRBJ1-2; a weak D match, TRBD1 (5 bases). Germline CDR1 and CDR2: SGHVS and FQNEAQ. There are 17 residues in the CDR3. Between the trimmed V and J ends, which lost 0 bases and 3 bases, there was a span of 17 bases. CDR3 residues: CASSLAGVWKLDYGYTF. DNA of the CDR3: TGTGCCAGCAGCTTAGCGGGGGTTTGGAAGCTCGACTATGGCTACACCTTC.

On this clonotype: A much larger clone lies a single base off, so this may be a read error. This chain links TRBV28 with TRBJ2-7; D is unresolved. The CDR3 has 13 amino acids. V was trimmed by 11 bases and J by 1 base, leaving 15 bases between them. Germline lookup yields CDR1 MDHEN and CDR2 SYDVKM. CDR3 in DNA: TGTGCCGGCACACCCCAAGGGTCCTACGAGCAGTACTTC. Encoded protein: CAGTPQGSYEQYF. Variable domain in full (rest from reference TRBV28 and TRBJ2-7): DVKVTQSSRYLVKRTGEKVFLECVQDMDHENMFWYRQDPGLGLRLIYFSYDVKMKEKGDIPEGYSVSREKKERFSLILESASTNQTSMYLCAGTPQGSYEQYFGPGTRLTVT.

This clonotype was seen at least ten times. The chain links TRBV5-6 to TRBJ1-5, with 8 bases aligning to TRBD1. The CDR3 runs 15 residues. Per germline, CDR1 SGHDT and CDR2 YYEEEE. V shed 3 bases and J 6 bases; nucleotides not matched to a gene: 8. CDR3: CASSSTGAQGQPQHF. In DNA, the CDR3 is TGTGCCAGCAGCTCGACAGGGGCCCAGGGTCAGCCCCAGCATTTT.

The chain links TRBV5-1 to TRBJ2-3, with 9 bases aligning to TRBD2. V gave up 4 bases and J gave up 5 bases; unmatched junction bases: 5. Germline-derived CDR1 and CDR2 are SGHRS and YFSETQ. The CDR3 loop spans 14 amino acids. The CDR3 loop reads CASSVVAGEDTQYF. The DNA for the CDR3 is TGCGCCAGCAGCGTTGTAGCGGGAGAAGATACGCAGTATTTT. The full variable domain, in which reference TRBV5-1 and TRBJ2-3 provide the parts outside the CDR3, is KAGVTQTPRYLIKTRGQQVTLSCSPISGHRSVSWYQQTPGQGLQFLFEYFSETQRNKGNFPGRFSGRQFSNSRSEMNVSTLELGDSALYLCASSVVAGEDTQYFGPGTRLTVL.

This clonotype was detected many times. CDR3 bases: TGTGCCAGCAGTTCGCCCGGGACGGAAAAAGAGACCCAGTACTTC. It translates to CASSSPGTEKETQYF. J is TRBJ2-5 and V is TRBV5-6; either TRBD1 or TRBD2 may fit D (5 bases each). The germline gives CDR1 SGHDT, CDR2 YYEEEE. The CDR3 consists of 15 residues. Trimming removed 5 bases from V and 3 bases from J, with 17 bases in between. Full variable domain (missing parts from reference TRBV5-6 and TRBJ2-5): DAGVTQSPTHLIKTRGQQVTLRCSPKSGHDTVSWYQQALGQGPQFIFQYYEEEERQRGNFPDRFSGHQFPNYSSELNVNALLLGDSALYLCASSSPGTEKETQYFGPGTRLLVL.

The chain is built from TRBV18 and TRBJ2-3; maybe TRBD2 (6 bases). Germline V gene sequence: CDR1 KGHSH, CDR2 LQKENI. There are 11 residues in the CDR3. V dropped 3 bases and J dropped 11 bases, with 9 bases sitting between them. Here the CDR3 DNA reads TGTGCCAGCTCACCGGCGGGGAAGCAGTATTTT. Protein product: CASSPAGKQYF. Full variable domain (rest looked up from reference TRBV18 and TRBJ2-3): NAGVMQNPRHLVRRRGQEARLRCSPMKGHSHVYWYRQLPEEGLKFMVYLQKENIIDESGMPKERFSAEFPKEGPSILRIQQVVRGDSAAYFCASSPAGKQYFGPGTRLTVL.

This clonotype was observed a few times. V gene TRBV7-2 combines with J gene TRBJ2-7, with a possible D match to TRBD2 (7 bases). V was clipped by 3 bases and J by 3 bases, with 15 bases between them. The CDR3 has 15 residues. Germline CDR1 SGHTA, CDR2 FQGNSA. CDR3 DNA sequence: TGTGCCAGCAGCTTGGAGGGGGGGGCCAGCTACGAGCAGTACTTC. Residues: CASSLEGGASYEQYF.

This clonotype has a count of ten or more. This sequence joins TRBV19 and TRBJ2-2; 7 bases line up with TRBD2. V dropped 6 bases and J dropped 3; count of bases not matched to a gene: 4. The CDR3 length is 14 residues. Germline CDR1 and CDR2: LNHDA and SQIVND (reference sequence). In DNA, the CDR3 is TGTGCCAGTAGCTCGGCGGGAGACACCGGGGAGCTGTTTTTT. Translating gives CASSSAGDTGELFF.

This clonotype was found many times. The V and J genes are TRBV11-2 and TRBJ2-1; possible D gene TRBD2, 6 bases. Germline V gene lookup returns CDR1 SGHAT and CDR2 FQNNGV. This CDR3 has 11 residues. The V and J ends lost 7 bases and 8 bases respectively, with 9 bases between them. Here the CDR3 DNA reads TGTGCCAGCACGTCGGGGGATGAGCAGTTCTTC. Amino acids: CASTSGDEQFF.

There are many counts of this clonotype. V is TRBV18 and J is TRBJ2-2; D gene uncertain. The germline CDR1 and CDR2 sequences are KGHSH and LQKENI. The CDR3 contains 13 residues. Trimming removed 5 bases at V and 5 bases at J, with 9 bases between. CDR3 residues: CASSSTGTGELFF. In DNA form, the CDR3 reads TGTGCCAGCTCATCGACCGGGACCGGGGAGCTGTTTTTT.

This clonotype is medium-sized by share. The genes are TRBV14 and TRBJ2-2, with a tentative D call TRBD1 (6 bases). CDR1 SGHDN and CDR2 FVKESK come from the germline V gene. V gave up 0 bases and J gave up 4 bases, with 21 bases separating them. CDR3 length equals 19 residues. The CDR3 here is CASSQDMGTETGFTGELFF. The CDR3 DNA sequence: TGTGCCAGCAGCCAAGATATGGGAACCGAGACAGGATTCACCGGGGAGCTGTTTTTT.

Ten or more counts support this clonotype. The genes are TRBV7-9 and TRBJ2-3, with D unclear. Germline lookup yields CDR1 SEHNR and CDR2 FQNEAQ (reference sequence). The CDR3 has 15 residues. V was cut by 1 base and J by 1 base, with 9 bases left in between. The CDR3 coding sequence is TGTGCCAGCAGCTTAGTAATACCTCGCACAGATACGCAGTATTTT. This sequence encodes CASSLVIPRTDTQYF.

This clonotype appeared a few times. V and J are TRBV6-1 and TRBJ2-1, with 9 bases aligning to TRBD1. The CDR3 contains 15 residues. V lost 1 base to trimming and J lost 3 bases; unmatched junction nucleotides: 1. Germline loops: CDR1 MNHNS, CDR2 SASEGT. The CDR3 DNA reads TGTGCCAGCAGTGAAGAGACAGGGGGCTACAATGAGCAGTTCTTC. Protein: CASSEETGGYNEQFF.

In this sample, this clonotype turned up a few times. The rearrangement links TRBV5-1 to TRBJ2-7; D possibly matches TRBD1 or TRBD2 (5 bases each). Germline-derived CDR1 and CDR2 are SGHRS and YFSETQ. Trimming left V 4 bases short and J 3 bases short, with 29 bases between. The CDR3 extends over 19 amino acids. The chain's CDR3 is CASSPPMGDATRPFYEQYF. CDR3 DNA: TGCGCCAGCAGCCCCCCCATGGGGGACGCCACCCGTCCTTTCTACGAGCAGTACTTC.

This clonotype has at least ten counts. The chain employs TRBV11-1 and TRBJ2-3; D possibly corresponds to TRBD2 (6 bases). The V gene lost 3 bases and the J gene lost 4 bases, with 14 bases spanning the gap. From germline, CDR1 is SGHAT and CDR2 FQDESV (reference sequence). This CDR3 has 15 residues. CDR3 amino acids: CASSFSGFKSDTQYF. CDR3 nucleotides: TGTGCCAGCAGCTTTAGCGGATTCAAGTCAGATACGCAGTATTTT.

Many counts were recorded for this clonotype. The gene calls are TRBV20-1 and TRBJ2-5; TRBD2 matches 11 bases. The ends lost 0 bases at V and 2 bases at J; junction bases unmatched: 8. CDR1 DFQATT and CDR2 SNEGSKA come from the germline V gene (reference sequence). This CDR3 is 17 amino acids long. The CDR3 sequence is CSARDDDSGRAQETQYF. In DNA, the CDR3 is TGCAGTGCTAGAGATGATGATAGCGGGAGGGCACAAGAGACCCAGTACTTC.

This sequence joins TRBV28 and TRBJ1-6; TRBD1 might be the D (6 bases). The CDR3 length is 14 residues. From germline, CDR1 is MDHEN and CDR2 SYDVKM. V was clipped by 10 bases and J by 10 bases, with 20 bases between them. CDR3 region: CATERGGQRSPLHF. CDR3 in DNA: TGTGCCACGGAACGGGGGGGGCAGAGATCACCCCTCCACTTT.

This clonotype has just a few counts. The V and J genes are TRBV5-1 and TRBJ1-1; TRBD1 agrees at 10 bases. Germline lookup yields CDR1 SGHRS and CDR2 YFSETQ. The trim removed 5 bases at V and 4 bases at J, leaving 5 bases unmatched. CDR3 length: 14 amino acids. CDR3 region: CASRTGTGVTEAFF. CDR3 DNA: TGCGCCAGCAGAACCGGGACAGGGGTCACTGAAGCTTTCTTT. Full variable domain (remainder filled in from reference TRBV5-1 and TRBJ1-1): KAGVTQTPRYLIKTRGQQVTLSCSPISGHRSVSWYQQTPGQGLQFLFEYFSETQRNKGNFPGRFSGRQFSNSRSEMNVSTLELGDSALYLCASRTGTGVTEAFFGQGTRLTVV.

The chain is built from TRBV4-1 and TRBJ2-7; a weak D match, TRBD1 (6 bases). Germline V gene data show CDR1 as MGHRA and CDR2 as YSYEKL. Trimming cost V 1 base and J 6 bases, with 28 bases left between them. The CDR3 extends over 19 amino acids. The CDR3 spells CASSQAYIATTGQRSEQYF. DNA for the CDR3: TGCGCCAGCAGCCAAGCCTACATAGCGACTACAGGGCAAAGATCCGAGCAGTACTTC.

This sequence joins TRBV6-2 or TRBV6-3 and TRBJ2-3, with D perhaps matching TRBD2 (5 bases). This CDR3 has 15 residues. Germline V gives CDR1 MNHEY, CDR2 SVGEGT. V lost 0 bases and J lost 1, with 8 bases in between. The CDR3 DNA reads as TGTGCCAGCAGTTACTCCGGGGTGGGCACAGATACGCAGTATTTT. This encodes CASSYSGVGTDTQYF.

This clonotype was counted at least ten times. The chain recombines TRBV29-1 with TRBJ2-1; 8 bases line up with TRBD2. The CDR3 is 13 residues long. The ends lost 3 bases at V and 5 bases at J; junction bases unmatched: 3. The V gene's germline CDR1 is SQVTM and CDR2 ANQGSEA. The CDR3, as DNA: TGCAGCGTTGAGAGCGGGGGAAACAATGAGCAGTTCTTC. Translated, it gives CSVESGGNNEQFF.

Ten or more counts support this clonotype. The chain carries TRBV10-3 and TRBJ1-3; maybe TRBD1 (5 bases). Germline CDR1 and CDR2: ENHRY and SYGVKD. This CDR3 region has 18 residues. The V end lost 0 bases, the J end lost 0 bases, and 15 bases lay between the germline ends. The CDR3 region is CAISESWGSSTSGNTIYF. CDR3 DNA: TGTGCCATCAGTGAGTCATGGGGGTCCTCCACCTCTGGAAACACCATATATTTT.

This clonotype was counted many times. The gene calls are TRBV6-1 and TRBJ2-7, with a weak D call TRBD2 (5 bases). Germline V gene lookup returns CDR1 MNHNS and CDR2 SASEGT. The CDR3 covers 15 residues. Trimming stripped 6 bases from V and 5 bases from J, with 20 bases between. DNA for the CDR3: TGTGCCAGCAGAGCGGTCTCTCTCATAGGGCACGAGCAGTACTTC. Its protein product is CASRAVSLIGHEQYF.

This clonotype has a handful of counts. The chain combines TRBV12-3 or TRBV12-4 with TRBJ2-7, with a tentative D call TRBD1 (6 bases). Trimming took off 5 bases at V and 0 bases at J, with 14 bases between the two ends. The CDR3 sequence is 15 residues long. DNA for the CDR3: TGTGCCAGCAGTCCATCGGCAGGGGTCTCCTACGAGCAGTACTTC. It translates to CASSPSAGVSYEQYF.

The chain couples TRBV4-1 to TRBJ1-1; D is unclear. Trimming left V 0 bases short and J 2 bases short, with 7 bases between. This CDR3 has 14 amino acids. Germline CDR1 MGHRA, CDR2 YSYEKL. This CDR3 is CASSQDGQNTEAFF. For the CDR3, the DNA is TGCGCCAGCAGCCAAGACGGCCAAAACACTGAAGCTTTCTTT.

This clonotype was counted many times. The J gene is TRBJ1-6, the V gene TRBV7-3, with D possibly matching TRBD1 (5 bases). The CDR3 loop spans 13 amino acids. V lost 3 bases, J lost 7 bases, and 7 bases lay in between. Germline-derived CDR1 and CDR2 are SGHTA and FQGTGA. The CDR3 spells CASSLKGNSPLHF. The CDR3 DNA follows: TGTGCCAGCAGCTTGAAGGGGAATTCACCCCTCCACTTT.